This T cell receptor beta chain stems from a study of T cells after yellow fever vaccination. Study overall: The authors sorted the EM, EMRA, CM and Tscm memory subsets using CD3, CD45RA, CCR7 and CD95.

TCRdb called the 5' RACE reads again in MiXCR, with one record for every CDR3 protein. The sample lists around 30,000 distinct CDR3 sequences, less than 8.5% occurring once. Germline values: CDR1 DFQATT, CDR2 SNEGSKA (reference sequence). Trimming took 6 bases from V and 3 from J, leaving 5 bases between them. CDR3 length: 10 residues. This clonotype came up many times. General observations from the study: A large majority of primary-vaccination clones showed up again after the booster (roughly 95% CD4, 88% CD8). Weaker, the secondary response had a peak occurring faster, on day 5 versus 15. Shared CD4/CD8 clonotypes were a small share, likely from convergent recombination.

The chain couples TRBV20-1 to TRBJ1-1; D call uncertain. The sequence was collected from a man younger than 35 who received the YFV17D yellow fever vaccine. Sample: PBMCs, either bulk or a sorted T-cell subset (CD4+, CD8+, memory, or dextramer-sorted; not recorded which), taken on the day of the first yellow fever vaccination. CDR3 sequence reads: CSAGYTEAFF. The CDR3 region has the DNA TGCAGTGCAGGGTACACTGAAGCTTTCTTT.